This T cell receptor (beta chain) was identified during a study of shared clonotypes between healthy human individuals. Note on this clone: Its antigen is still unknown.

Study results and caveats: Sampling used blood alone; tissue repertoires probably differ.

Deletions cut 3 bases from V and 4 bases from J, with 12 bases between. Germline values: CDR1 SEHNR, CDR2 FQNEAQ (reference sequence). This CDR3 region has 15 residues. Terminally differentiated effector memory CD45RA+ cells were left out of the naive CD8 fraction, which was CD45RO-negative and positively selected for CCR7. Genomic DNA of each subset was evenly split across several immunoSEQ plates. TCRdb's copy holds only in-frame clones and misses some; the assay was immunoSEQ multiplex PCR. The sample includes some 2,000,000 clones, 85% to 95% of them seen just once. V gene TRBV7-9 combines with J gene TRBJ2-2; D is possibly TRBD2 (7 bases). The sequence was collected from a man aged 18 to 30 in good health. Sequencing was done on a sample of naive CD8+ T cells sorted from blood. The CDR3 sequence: CASSFGGPATGELFF. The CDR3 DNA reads TGTGCCAGCAGCTTCGGGGGGCCGGCCACCGGGGAGCTGTTTTTT. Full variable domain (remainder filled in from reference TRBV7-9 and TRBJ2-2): DTGVSQNPRHKITKRGQNVTFRCDPISEHNRLYWYRQTLGQGPEFLTYFQNEAQLEKSRLLSDRFSAERPKGSFSTLEIQRTEQGDSAMYLCASSFGGPATGELFFGEGSRLTVL.